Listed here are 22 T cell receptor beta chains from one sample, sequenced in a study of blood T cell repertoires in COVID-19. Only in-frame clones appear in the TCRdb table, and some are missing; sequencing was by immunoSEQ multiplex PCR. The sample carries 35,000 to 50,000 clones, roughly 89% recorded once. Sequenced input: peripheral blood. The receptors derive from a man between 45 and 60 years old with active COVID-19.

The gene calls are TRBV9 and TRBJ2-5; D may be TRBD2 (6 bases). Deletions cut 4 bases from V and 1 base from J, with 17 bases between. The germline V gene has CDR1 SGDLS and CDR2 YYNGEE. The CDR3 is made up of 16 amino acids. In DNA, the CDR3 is TGTGCCAGCAGCTCAGCCAAACATAGCGGCCAAGAGACCCAGTACTTC. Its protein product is CASSSAKHSGQETQYF.

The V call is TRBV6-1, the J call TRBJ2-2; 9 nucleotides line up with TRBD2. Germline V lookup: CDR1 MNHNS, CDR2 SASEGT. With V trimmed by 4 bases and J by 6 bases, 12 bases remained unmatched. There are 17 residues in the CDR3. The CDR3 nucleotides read TGTGCCAGCAGTGGGGAGTTCGCGGGGGGGCGAGCCGGGGAGCTGTTTTTT. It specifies CASSGEFAGGRAGELFF.

The CDR3 DNA reads as TGTGCCAGCAGCAAAAAAACGACAGGGAGCCATGAGCAGTTCTTC. Encoded protein: CASSKKTTGSHEQFF. V gene TRBV5-4 combines with J gene TRBJ2-1; 7 bases align to TRBD1. There are 15 residues in the CDR3. From germline, CDR1 is SGHNT and CDR2 YYREEE (reference sequence). Trimming removed 4 bases from V and 8 bases from J; junction bases left unmatched: 12.

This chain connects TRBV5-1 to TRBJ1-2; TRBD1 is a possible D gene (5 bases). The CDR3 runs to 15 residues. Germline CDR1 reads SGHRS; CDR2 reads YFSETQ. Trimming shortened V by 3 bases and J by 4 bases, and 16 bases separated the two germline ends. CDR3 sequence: CASSSDGGIGYGYTF. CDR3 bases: TGCGCCAGCAGCTCCGACGGGGGTATCGGCTATGGCTACACCTTC.

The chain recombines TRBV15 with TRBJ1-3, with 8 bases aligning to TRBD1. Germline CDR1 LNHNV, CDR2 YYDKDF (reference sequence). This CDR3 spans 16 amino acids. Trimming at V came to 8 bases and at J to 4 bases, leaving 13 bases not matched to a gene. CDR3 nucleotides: TGTGCCACCTCCACCCGGACAGGGCGTACGGGAAACACCATATATTTT. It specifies CATSTRTGRTGNTIYF.

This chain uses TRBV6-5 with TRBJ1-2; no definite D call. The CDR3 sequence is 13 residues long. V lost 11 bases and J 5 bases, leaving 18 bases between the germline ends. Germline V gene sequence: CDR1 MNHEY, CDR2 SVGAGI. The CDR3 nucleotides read TGTGCCGCCCGCCGGAACGGGTGGTATGGCTACACCTTC. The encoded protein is CAARRNGWYGYTF.

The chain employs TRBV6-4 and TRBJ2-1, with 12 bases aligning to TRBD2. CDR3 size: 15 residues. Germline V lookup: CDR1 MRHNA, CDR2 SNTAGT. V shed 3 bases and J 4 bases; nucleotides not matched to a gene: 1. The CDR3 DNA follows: TGTGCCAGCAGTGAGCTAGCGGGGGGGTACAATGAGCAGTTCTTC. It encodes CASSELAGGYNEQFF.

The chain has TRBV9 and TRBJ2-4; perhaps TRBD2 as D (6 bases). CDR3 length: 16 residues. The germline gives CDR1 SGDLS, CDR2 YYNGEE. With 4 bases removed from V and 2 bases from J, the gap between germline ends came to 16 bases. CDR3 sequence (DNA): TGTGCCAGCAGCTCATCGGGGGAGAGGTCCAAAAACATTCAGTACTTC. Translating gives CASSSSGERSKNIQYF.

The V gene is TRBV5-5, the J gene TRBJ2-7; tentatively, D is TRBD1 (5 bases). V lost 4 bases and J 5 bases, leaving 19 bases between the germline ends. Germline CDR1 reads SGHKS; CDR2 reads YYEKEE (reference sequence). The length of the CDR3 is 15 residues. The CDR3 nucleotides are TGTGCCAGCAGCACCCCAGGGTGGGGTGGGAACGAGCAGTACTTC. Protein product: CASSTPGWGGNEQYF.

The CDR3 region is CASSYPAGSPLHF. DNA of the CDR3: TGTGCCAGCAGTTACCCAGCGGGGTCACCCCTCCACTTT. V is TRBV6-6 and J is TRBJ1-6, with unresolved D. CDR1 and CDR2 (germline): MNHNY, SVGAGI (reference sequence). There are 13 residues in the CDR3. V dropped 2 bases and J dropped 10 bases, with 9 bases sitting between them.

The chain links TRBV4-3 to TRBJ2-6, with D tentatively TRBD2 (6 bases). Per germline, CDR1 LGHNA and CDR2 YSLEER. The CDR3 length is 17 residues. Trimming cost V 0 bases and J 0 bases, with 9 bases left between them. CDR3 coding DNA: TGCGCCAGCAGCCAAGAGGGGCGGGGCTCTGGGGCCAACGTCCTGACTTTC. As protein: CASSQEGRGSGANVLTF.

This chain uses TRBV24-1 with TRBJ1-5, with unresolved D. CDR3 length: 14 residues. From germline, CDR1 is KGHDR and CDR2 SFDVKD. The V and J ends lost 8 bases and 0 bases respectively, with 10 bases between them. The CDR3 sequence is CATTPNYSNQPQHF. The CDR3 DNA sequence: TGTGCCACCACCCCAAACTATAGCAATCAGCCCCAGCATTTT.

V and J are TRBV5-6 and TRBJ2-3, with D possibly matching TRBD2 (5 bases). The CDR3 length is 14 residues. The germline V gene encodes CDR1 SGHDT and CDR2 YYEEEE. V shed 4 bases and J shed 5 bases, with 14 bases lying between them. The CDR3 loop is CASSPLTSLDTQYF. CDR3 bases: TGTGCCAGCAGCCCCCTAACTAGTTTAGATACGCAGTATTTT.

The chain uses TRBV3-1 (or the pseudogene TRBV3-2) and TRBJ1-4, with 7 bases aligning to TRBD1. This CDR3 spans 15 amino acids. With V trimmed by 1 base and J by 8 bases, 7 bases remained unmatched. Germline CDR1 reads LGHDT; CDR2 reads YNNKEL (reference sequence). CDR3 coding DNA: TGTGCCAGCAGCCAAGGGACAGGCCTTAGGGAAAAACTGTTTTTT. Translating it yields CASSQGTGLREKLFF.

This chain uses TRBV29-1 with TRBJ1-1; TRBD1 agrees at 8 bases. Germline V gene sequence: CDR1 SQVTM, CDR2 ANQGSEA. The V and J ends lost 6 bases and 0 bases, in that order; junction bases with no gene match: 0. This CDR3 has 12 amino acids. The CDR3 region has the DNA TGCAGCGTGGGACAGGTGAACACTGAAGCTTTCTTT. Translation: CSVGQVNTEAFF.

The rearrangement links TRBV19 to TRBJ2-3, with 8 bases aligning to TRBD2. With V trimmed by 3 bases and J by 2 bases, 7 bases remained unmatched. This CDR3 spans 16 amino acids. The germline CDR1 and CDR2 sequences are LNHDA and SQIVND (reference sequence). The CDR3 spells CASSIPSGGDTDTQYF. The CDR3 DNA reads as TGTGCCAGTAGTATCCCGTCCGGGGGGGACACAGATACGCAGTATTTT.

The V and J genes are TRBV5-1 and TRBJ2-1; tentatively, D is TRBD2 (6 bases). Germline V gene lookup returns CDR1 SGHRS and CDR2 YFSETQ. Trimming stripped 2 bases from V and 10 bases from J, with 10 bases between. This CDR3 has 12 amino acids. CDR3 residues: CASSLGDWEQFF. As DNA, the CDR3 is TGCGCCAGCAGCTTAGGGGACTGGGAGCAGTTCTTC.

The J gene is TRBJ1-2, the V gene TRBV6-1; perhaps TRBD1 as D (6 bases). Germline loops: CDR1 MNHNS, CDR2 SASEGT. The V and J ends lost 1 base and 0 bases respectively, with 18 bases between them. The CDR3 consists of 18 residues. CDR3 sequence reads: CASSEVYGAGDPNYGYTF. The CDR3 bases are TGTGCCAGCAGTGAAGTCTATGGGGCAGGGGACCCTAACTATGGCTACACCTTC.

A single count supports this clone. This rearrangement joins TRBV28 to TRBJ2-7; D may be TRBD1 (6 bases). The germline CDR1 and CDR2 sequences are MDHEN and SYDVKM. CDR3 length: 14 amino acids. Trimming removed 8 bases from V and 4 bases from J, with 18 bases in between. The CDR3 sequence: CASSYWTAMYEQYF. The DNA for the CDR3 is TGTGCCAGCTCCTACTGGACAGCAATGTACGAGCAGTACTTC.

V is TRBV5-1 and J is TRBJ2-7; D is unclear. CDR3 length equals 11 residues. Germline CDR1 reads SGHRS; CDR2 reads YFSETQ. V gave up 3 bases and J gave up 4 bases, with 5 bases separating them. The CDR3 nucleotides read TGCGCCAGCAGCTCCTCTTACGAGCAGTACTTC. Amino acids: CASSSSYEQYF. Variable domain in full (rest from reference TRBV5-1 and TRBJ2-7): KAGVTQTPRYLIKTRGQQVTLSCSPISGHRSVSWYQQTPGQGLQFLFEYFSETQRNKGNFPGRFSGRQFSNSRSEMNVSTLELGDSALYLCASSSSYEQYFGPGTRLTVT.

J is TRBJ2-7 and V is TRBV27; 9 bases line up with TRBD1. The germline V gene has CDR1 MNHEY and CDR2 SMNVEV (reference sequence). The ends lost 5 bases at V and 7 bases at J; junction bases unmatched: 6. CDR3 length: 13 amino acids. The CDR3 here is CASSHGQGREQYF. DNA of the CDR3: TGTGCCAGCAGTCACGGACAGGGGCGGGAGCAGTACTTC.

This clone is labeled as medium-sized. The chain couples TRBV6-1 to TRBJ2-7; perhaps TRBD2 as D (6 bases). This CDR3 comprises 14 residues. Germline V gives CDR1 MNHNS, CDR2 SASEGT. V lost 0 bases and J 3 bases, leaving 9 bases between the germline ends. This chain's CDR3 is CASSEADGSYEQYF. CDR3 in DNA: TGTGCCAGCAGTGAAGCCGACGGGAGCTACGAGCAGTACTTC.